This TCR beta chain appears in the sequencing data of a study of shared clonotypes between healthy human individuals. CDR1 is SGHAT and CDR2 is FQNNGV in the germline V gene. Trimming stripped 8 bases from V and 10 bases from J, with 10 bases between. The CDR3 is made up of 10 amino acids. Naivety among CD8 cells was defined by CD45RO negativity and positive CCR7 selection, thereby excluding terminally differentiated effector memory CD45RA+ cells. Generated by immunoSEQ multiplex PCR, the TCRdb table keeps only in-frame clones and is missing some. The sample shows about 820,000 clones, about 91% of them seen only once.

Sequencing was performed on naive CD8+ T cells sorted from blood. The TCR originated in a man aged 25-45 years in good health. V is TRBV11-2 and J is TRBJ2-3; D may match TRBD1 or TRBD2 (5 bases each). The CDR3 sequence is CASGTWAQYF. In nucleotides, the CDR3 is TGTGCCAGCGGGACCTGGGCGCAGTATTTT.